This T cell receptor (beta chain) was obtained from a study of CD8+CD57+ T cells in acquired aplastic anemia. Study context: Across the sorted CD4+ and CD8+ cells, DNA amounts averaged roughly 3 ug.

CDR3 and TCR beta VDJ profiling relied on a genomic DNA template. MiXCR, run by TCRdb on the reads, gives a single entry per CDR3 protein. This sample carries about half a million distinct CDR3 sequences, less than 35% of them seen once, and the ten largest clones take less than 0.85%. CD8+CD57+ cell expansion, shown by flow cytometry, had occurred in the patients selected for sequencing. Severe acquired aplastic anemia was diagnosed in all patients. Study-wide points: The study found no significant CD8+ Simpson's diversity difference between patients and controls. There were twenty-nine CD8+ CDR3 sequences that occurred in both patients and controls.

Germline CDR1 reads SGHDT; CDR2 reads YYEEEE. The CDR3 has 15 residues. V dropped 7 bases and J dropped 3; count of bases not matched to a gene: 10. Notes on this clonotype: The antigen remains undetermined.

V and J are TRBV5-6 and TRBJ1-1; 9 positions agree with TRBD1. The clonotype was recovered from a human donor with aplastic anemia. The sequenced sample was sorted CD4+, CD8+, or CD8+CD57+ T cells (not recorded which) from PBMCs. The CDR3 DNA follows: TGTGCCAGCTCCGGGACAGGGATTATATACACTGAAGCTTTCTTT. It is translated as CASSGTGIIYTEAFF.